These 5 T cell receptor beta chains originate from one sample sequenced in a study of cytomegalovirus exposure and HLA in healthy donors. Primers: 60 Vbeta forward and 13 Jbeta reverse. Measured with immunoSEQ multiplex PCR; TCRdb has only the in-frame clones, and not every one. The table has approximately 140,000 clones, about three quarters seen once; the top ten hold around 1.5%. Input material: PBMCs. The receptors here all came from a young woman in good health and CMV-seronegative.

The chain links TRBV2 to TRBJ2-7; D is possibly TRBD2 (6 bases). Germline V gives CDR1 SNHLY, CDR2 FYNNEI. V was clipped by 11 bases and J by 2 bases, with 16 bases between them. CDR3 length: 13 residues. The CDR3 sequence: CACERGIPYEQYF. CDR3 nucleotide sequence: TGTGCCTGTGAGCGCGGGATACCCTACGAGCAGTACTTC.

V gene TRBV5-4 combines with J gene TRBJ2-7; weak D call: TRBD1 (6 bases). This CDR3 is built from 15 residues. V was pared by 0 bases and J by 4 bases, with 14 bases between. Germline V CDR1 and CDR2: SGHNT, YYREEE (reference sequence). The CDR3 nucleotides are TGTGCCAGCAGCTTGGGCACAGGGACATTGTACGAGCAGTACTTC. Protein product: CASSLGTGTLYEQYF.

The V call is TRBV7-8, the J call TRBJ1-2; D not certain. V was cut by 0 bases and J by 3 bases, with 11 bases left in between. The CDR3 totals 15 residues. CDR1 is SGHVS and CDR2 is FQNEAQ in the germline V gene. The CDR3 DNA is TGTGCCAGCAGCTTAGCCACCGGGTATGACTATGGCTACACCTTC. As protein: CASSLATGYDYGYTF.

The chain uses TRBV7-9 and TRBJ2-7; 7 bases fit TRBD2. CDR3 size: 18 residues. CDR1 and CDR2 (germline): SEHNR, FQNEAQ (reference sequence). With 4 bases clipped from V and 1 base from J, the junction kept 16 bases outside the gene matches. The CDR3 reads CASSSDPPTSRESYEQYF. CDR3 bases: TGTGCCAGCAGCTCTGACCCACCTACTTCGCGGGAGTCCTACGAGCAGTACTTC.

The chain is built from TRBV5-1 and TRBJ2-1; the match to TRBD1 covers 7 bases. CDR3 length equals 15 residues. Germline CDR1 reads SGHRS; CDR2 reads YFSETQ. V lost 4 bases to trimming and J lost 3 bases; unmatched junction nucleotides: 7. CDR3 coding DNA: TGCGCCAGCAGCCGCGCCGGGACAGTCTACAATGAGCAGTTCTTC. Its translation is CASSRAGTVYNEQFF.